The 13 T cell receptor beta chains given below trace back to one sample, sequenced in a study of T cells after yellow fever vaccination. TCRdb recomputed calls from the 5' RACE reads with MiXCR, one row per CDR3 protein. The repertoire includes some 340,000 distinct CDR3 sequences, around 11% of them detected once, and 2.5% to 4% sits in the top ten. This sample comprised CD4+ T cells sorted from PBMCs, obtained 45 days after the yellow fever booster vaccination. All receptors come from a man aged 18 to 30 who received the YFV17D yellow fever vaccine.

A single count supports this clonotype. The chain employs TRBV6-2 or TRBV6-3 and TRBJ1-1, with 10 bases aligning to TRBD1. The CDR3 runs 13 residues. Trimming removed 5 bases from V and 8 bases from J; junction bases left unmatched: 5. CDR1 and CDR2 (germline): MNHEY, SVGEGT. The CDR3 here is CASSRDRGREAFF. Here the CDR3 DNA reads TGTGCCAGCAGTAGAGACAGGGGGCGAGAAGCTTTCTTT.

This rearrangement joins TRBV7-9 to TRBJ2-5; D gene uncertain. The CDR3 is made up of 16 amino acids. CDR1 is SEHNR and CDR2 is FQNEAQ in the germline V gene (reference sequence). V lost 4 bases, J lost 1 base, and 16 bases lay in between. The CDR3, as DNA: TGTGCCAGCAGCTCTCCGGGCAGGTCCTTCCAAGAGACCCAGTACTTC. Protein product: CASSSPGRSFQETQYF.

The chain is built from TRBV10-3 and TRBJ2-6; perhaps TRBD2 as D (6 bases). Germline CDR1 ENHRY, CDR2 SYGVKD. The CDR3 extends over 16 amino acids. V was pared by 2 bases and J by 0 bases, with 8 bases between. CDR3: CAISEGTFSGANVLTF. The CDR3 DNA follows: TGTGCCATCAGTGAGGGGACTTTCTCTGGGGCCAACGTCCTGACTTTC.

This clonotype was observed a handful of times. Compared with germline, one end of the junction differs, possibly owing to a read error. The chain links TRBV7-7 to TRBJ2-2; TRBD1 aligns across 9 bases. The CDR3 is made up of 17 amino acids. Germline V gives CDR1 SSHAT, CDR2 FNYEAQ (reference sequence). The CDR3 bases are TGTGCTAGCAGCTTAGCCCCGACAGGGGGGAACACCGGGGAGCTGTTTTTT. It codes for CASSLAPTGGNTGELFF.

The chain couples TRBV6-6 to TRBJ2-7; TRBD2 might be the D (5 bases). The CDR3 spans 12 residues. CDR1 is MNHNY, CDR2 SVGAGI, per germline (reference sequence). Deletions cut 5 bases from V and 3 bases from J, with 8 bases between. CDR3 loop: CASSPLVYEQYF. CDR3 sequence (DNA): TGTGCCAGCAGTCCACTAGTCTACGAGCAGTACTTC.

This clonotype has ten or more counts. The chain recombines TRBV5-6 with TRBJ2-3, with D perhaps TRBD2 (6 bases). The CDR3 covers 15 residues. Deletions cut 0 bases from V and 4 bases from J, with 12 bases between. Germline V gene data show CDR1 as SGHDT and CDR2 as YYEEEE. The CDR3 spells CASSLDQGGSDTQYF. The CDR3 region has the DNA TGTGCCAGCAGCTTGGACCAGGGAGGTTCAGATACGCAGTATTTT.

This sequence joins TRBV28 and TRBJ2-7; 8 nucleotides match TRBD2. This CDR3 spans 14 amino acids. CDR1 MDHEN and CDR2 SYDVKM come from the germline V gene. J lost 4 bases, V lost 7 bases, and 9 bases had no gene match. As DNA, the CDR3 is TGTGCCAGCACCGTTAGCGGGGCCCCGTACGAGCAGTACGTC. Its protein product is CASTVSGAPYEQYV.

The V gene is TRBV7-2, the J gene TRBJ2-7; D remains unclear. V lost 1 base, J lost 4 bases, and 8 bases lay in between. Germline V gene data show CDR1 as SGHTA and CDR2 as FQGNSA. This CDR3 is built from 13 residues. The DNA for the CDR3 is TGTGCCAGCAGCTTAGATTTTTCTTACGAGCAGTACTTC. Its translation: CASSLDFSYEQYF.

This clonotype came up many times. J is TRBJ2-1 and V is TRBV7-3, with 10 positions matching TRBD1. CDR1 and CDR2 from the germline V gene are SGHTA and FQGTGA. This CDR3 spans 15 amino acids. The J segment lost 8 bases and the V segment lost 3 bases, leaving 7 bases of the junction unmatched. Written as DNA, the CDR3 is TGTGCCAGCAGCTTGGCGACAGGGGGCGGCTATGAGCAGTTCTTC. Amino acid sequence: CASSLATGGGYEQFF.

The V and J genes are TRBV4-3 and TRBJ2-2; no reliable D call. Per germline, CDR1 LGHNA and CDR2 YSLEER. Deletions cut 2 bases from V and 5 bases from J, with 9 bases between. There are 14 residues in the CDR3. CDR3: CASSQRPITGELFF. CDR3 nucleotide sequence: TGCGCCAGCAGCCAACGACCGATAACCGGGGAGCTGTTTTTT.

This clonotype was detected many times. The genes are TRBV6-5 and TRBJ1-1, with 8 bases that match TRBD1. There are 14 residues in the CDR3. Germline V CDR1 and CDR2: MNHEY, SVGAGI. J gave up 5 bases and V 2 bases, and 4 bases lay outside the gene matches. This CDR3 reads CASSYHGTGTEAFF. CDR3 nucleotide sequence: TGTGCCAGCAGTTACCACGGGACAGGAACTGAAGCTTTCTTT.

This clonotype has more than one count but fewer than ten. The chain combines TRBV7-2 with TRBJ2-5, with D maybe TRBD2 (6 bases). CDR3 size: 13 residues. V lost 4 bases and J lost 7, with 13 bases in between. CDR1 is SGHTA and CDR2 is FQGNSA in the germline V gene. CDR3 sequence: CASSYQTSGTQYF. The CDR3, as DNA: TGTGCCAGCAGCTACCAGACTAGTGGGACCCAGTACTTC.

This clonotype has only a few counts. The chain couples TRBV5-5 to TRBJ1-5; D may be TRBD1 (5 bases). This CDR3 is built from 14 residues. Between the trimmed V and J ends, which lost 1 base and 9 bases, there was a span of 14 bases. Germline assignment: CDR1 SGHKS and CDR2 YYEKEE (reference sequence). The DNA for the CDR3 is TGTGCCAGCAGCTTGCGTGGGGGGGTGCGGCCCCAGCATTTT. Protein: CASSLRGGVRPQHF. Supplemented by reference TRBV5-5 and TRBJ1-5, the full variable domain reads DAGVTQSPTHLIKTRGQQVTLRCSPISGHKSVSWYQQVLGQGPQFIFQYYEKEERGRGNFPDRFSARQFPNYSSELNVNALLLGDSALYLCASSLRGGVRPQHFGDGTRLSIL.